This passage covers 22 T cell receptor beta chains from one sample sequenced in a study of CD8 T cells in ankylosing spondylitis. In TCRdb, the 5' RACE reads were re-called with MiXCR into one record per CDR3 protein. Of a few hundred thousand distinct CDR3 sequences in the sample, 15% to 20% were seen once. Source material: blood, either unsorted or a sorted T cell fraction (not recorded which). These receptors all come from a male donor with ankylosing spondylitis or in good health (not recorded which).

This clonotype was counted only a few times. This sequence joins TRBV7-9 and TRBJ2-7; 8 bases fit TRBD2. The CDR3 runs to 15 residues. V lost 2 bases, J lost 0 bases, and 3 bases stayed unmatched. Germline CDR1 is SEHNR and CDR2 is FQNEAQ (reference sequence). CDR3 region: CASSLRGGLSYEQYF. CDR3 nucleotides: TGTGCCAGCAGCTTACGGGGGGGACTCTCCTACGAGCAGTACTTC.

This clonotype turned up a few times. As DNA, the CDR3 is TGCGCCAGCAGCCAAGCATGGACAGGGTTCGACAAAAACATTCAGTACTTC. Translated: CASSQAWTGFDKNIQYF. J is TRBJ2-4 and V is TRBV4-1, with 8 bases aligning to TRBD1. CDR3 size: 17 residues. Losses at the gene ends were 1 base for V and 3 bases for J; bases not matched to a gene: 8. Germline CDR1 and CDR2: MGHRA and YSYEKL.

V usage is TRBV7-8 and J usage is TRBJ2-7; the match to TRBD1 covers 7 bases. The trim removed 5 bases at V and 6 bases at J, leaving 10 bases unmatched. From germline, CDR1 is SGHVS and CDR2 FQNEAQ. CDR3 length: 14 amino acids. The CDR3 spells CASSPETGLIEQYF. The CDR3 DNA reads TGTGCCAGCAGCCCCGAGACAGGGTTGATCGAGCAGTACTTC.

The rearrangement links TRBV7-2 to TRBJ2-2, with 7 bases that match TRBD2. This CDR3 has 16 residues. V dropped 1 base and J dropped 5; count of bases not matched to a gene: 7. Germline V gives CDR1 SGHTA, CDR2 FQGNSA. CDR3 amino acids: CASSLVGGSVTGELFF. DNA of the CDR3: TGTGCCAGCAGCTTAGTTGGCGGGAGCGTTACCGGGGAGCTGTTTTTT.

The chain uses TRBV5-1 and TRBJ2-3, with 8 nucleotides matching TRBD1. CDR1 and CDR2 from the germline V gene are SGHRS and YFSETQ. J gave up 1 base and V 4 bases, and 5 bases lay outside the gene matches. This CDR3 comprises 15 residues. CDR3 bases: TGCGCCAGCAGCGAAGGACAGGGAGGCACAGATACGCAGTATTTT. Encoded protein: CASSEGQGGTDTQYF.

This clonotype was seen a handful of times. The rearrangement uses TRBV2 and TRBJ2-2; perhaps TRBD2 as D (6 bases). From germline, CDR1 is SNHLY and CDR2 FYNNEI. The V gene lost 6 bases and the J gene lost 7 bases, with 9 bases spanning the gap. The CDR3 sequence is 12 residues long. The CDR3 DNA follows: TGTGCCAGCAGCGAGGGACTCGGGGAGCTGTTTTTT. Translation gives CASSEGLGELFF.

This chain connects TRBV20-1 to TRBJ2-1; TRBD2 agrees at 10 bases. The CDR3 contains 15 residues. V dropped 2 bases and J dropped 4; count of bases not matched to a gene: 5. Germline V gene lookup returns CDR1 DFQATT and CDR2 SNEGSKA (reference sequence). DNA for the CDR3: TGCAGTGCTAGACCCGGGACTAGCGTATACAATGAGCAGTTCTTC. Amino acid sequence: CSARPGTSVYNEQFF.

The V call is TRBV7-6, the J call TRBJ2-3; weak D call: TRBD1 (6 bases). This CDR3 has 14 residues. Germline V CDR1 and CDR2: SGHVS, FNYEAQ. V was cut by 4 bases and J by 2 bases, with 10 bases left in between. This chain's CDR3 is CASSSWTVTDTQYF. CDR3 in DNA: TGTGCCAGCAGCTCCTGGACAGTCACAGATACGCAGTATTTT.

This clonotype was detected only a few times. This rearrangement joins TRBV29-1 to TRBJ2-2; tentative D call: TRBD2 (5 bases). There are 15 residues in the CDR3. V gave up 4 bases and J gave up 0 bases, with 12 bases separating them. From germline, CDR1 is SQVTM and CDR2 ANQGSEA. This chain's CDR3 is CSVVRADANTGELFF. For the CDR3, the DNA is TGCAGCGTTGTAAGAGCGGACGCGAACACCGGGGAGCTGTTTTTT.

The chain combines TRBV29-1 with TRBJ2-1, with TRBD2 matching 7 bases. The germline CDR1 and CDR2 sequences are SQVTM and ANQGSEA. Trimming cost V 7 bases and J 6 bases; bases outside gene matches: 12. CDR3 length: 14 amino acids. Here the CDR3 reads CSALGGGKGNEQFF. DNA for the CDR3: TGCAGCGCCCTTGGGGGAGGGAAGGGCAATGAGCAGTTCTTC.

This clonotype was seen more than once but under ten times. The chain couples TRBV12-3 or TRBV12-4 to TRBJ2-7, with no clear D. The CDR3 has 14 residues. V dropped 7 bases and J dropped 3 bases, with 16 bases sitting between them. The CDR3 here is CASTGPKVGYEQYF. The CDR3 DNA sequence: TGTGCCAGCACCGGACCCAAAGTAGGCTACGAGCAGTACTTC.

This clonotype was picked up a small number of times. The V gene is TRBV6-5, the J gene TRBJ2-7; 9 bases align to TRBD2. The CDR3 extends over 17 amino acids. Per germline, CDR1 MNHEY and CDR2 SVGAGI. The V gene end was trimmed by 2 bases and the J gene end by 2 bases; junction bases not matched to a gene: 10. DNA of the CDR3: TGTGCCAGCAGTTACGAAGTACTAGCGGGCCACCCCTACGAGCAGTACTTC. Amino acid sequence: CASSYEVLAGHPYEQYF.

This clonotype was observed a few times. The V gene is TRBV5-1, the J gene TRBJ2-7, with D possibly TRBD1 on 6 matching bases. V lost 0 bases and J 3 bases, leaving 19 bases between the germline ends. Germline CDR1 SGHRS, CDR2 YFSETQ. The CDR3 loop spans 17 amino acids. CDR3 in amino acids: CASSLEGDTQSFYEQYF. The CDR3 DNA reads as TGCGCCAGCAGCTTGGAAGGGGACACCCAATCCTTCTACGAGCAGTACTTC.

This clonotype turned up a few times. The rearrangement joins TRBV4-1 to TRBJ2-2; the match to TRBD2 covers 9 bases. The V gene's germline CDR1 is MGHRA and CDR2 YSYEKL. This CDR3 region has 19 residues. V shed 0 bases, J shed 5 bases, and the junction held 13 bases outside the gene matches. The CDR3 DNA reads TGCGCCAGCAGCCAAGATTTCATGGGGCGGGAGGGCTCGACCGGGGAGCTGTTTTTT. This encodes CASSQDFMGREGSTGELFF.

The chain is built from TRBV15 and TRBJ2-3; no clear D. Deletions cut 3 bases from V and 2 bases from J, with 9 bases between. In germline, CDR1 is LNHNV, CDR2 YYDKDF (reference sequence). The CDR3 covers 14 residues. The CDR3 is CATSSWRSTDTQYF. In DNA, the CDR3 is TGTGCCACCAGCAGTTGGAGATCCACAGATACGCAGTATTTT.

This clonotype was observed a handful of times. The chain's CDR3 is CASNEYTDTQYF. The DNA of the CDR3 is TGTGCCAGCAACGAGTACACAGATACGCAGTATTTT. The gene calls are TRBV5-4 and TRBJ2-3, with D unresolved. Trimming shortened V by 6 bases and J by 2 bases, and 7 bases separated the two germline ends. CDR1 SGHNT and CDR2 YYREEE come from the germline V gene (reference sequence). The CDR3 has 12 amino acids.

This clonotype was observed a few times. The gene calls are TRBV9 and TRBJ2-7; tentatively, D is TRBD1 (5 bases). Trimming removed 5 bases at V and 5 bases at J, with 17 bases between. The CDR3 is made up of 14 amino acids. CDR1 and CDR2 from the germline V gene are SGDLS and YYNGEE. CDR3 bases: TGTGCCAGCAGTCAAGGGGTATTCAGGGACGAGCAGTACTTC. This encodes CASSQGVFRDEQYF. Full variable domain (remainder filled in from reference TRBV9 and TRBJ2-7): DSGVTQTPKHLITATGQRVTLRCSPRSGDLSVYWYQQSLDQGLQFLIQYYNGEERAKGNILERFSAQQFPDLHSELNLSSLELGDSALYFCASSQGVFRDEQYFGPGTRLTVT.

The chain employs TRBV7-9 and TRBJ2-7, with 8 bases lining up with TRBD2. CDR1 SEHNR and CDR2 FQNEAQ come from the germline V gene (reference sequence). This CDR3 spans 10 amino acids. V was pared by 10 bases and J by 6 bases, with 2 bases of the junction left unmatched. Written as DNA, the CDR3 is TGTGCCATCGGGGGGGCCGAGCAGTACTTC. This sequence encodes CAIGGAEQYF.

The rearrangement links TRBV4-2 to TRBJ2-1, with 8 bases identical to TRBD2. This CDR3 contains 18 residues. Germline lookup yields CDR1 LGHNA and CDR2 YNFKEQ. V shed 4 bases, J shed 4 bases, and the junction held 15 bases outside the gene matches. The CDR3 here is CASSPAPSGSYLYNEQFF. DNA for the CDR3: TGTGCCAGCAGCCCCGCGCCTAGCGGGTCTTACCTATACAATGAGCAGTTCTTC.

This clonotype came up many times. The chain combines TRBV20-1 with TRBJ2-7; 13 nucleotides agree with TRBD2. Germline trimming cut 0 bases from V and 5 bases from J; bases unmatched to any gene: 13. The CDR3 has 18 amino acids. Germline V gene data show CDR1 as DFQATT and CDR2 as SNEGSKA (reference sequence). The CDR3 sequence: CSARDFRATTSGRHEQYF. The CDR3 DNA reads TGCAGTGCTAGAGATTTTAGAGCGACGACTAGCGGGAGGCACGAGCAGTACTTC.

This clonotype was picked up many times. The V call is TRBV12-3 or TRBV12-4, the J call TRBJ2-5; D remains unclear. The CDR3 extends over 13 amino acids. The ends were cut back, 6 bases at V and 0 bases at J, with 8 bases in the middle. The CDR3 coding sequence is TGTGCCAGCAGACCAGAGAACCAAGAGACCCAGTACTTC. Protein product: CASRPENQETQYF.

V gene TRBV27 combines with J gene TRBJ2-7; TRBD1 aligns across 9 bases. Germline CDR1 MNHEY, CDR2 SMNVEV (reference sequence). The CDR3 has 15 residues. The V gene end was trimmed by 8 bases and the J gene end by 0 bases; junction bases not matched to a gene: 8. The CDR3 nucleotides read TGTGCCAGCGCCTCCGGGACAGGGCTCTCCTACGAGCAGTACTTC. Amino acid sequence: CASASGTGLSYEQYF.